The 30 T cell receptor beta chains listed next were all sequenced from one sample in a study of blood T cell repertoires in COVID-19. Assay: immunoSEQ multiplex PCR; the TCRdb copy retains only in-frame clones and omits some. This table holds 85,000 to 130,000 clones, about four fifths found once. Sequencing was done on a sample of peripheral blood. Source of these receptors: a man aged 55 to 70 with acute or convalescent COVID-19.

V gene TRBV9 combines with J gene TRBJ1-3; the match to TRBD1 covers 7 bases. Germline CDR1 reads SGDLS; CDR2 reads YYNGEE. This CDR3 is 15 amino acids long. Germline trimming cut 5 bases from V and 0 bases from J; bases unmatched to any gene: 5. The CDR3 loop reads CASRNDRASGNTIYF. DNA for the CDR3: TGTGCCAGCAGGAATGACAGGGCCTCTGGAAACACCATATATTTT.

The chain has TRBV30 and TRBJ1-1, with TRBD1 matching 7 bases. The CDR3 spans 16 residues. CDR1 GTSNPN and CDR2 SVGIG come from the germline V gene (reference sequence). V trimming: 4 bases; J trimming: 0 bases; junction bases outside the gene matches: 11. The CDR3 nucleotides read TGTGCCTGGACGGGCCTAGAGACAGGGTTGAACACTGAAGCTTTCTTT. This sequence encodes CAWTGLETGLNTEAFF.

V and J are TRBV2 and TRBJ1-2; no firm D call. V dropped 1 base and J dropped 8 bases, with 11 bases sitting between them. CDR1 SNHLY and CDR2 FYNNEI come from the germline V gene. There are 13 residues in the CDR3. CDR3 loop: CASSEGRGVGYTF. Written as DNA, the CDR3 is TGTGCCAGCAGTGAAGGGCGCGGGGTCGGCTACACCTTC. The whole variable domain, remainder taken from reference TRBV2 and TRBJ1-2, is EPEVTQTPSHQVTQMGQEVILRCVPISNHLYFYWYRQILGQKVEFLVSFYNNEISEKSEIFDDQFSVERPDGSNFTLKIRSTKLEDSAMYFCASSEGRGVGYTFGSGTRLTVV.

The chain employs TRBV27 and TRBJ2-1; TRBD2 aligns across 8 bases. CDR3 length: 19 residues. J was trimmed by 0 bases and V by 3 bases; bases with no gene match: 13. The germline gives CDR1 MNHEY, CDR2 SMNVEV (reference sequence). The CDR3 protein is CASSLNQRGLLSSYNEQFF. Written as DNA, the CDR3 is TGTGCCAGCAGTTTGAACCAGCGGGGGCTCCTTAGCTCCTACAATGAGCAGTTCTTC.

The V call is TRBV5-1, the J call TRBJ2-1; no definite D call. V shed 4 bases and J shed 4 bases, with 9 bases lying between them. The CDR3 contains 13 residues. The germline V gene has CDR1 SGHRS and CDR2 YFSETQ. CDR3 DNA: TGCGCCAGCAGCCCCCAGGCGTACAATGAGCAGTTCTTC. Residues: CASSPQAYNEQFF.

The V and J genes are TRBV10-3 and TRBJ1-2; 7 nucleotides align to TRBD1. CDR1 and CDR2 (germline): ENHRY, SYGVKD. The junction had 3 bases not matched to a gene; V was cut back by 3 bases and J by 2 bases. The CDR3 spans 14 residues. Here the CDR3 reads CAISDRDSNYGYTF. CDR3 coding DNA: TGTGCCATCAGTGACCGGGACAGCAACTATGGCTACACCTTC.

This clone appeared a single time. This chain joins TRBV5-1 and TRBJ2-2; TRBD2 matches 11 bases. This CDR3 has 16 residues. Trimming at V came to 4 bases and at J to 5 bases, leaving 7 bases not matched to a gene. Germline V CDR1 and CDR2: SGHRS, YFSETQ. The CDR3: CASSASGTSGTGELFF. Written as DNA, the CDR3 is TGCGCCAGCAGCGCATCCGGGACTAGCGGTACCGGGGAGCTGTTTTTT.

The CDR3 bases are TGTGCCACCATCCCTGAGGGTCCCACTATCAACTATGGCTACACCTTC. It yields the protein CATIPEGPTINYGYTF. The chain combines TRBV24-1 with TRBJ1-2; no firm D call. This CDR3 contains 16 residues. Trimming left V 8 bases short and J 2 bases short, with 20 bases between. Looked up from germline, CDR1 is KGHDR and CDR2 is SFDVKD.

J is TRBJ1-2 and V is TRBV30; D gene unclear. The CDR3 runs 12 residues. Germline V gene data show CDR1 as GTSNPN and CDR2 as SVGIG (reference sequence). V was shortened by 0 bases and J by 3 bases, with 5 bases between the two germline ends. This CDR3 is CAWSVNYYGYTF. In DNA, the CDR3 is TGTGCCTGGAGTGTAAACTACTATGGCTACACCTTC.

The CDR3: CSASGLGETQYF. The DNA for the CDR3 is TGCAGTGCTAGTGGACTCGGGGAGACCCAGTACTTC. The gene calls are TRBV20-1 and TRBJ2-5; D perhaps matches TRBD2 (5 bases). This CDR3 is 12 amino acids long. Germline lookup yields CDR1 DFQATT and CDR2 SNEGSKA (reference sequence). Trimming took off 3 bases at V and 5 bases at J, with 10 bases between the two ends.

This rearrangement joins TRBV19 to TRBJ2-5; possibly TRBD1 for D (5 bases). The CDR3 is 13 residues long. Germline V gene lookup returns CDR1 LNHDA and CDR2 SQIVND (reference sequence). The germline V and J ends were trimmed by 3 bases and 5 bases, with 10 bases remaining between them. Here the CDR3 DNA reads TGTGCCAGTAGTATTCCCAGGGCTGAGACCCAGTACTTC. Encoded protein: CASSIPRAETQYF.

The chain carries TRBV30 and TRBJ1-2; 8 nucleotides match TRBD1. Germline-derived CDR1 and CDR2 are GTSNPN and SVGIG (reference sequence). Germline trimming cut 5 bases from V and 4 bases from J; bases unmatched to any gene: 6. This CDR3 has 13 residues. The CDR3 region is CAWRGTGSYGYTF. CDR3 in DNA: TGTGCCTGGCGTGGGACAGGCTCCTATGGCTACACCTTC.

CDR3 protein: CASSPTAAHAYNEQFF. CDR3 DNA: TGTGCCAGCAGCCCCACTGCGGCACACGCCTACAATGAGCAGTTCTTC. This chain uses TRBV7-3 with TRBJ2-1, with D uncertain. The V end was cut by 5 bases, the J end by 2 bases, with 16 bases between. The CDR3 length is 16 residues. The germline gives CDR1 SGHTA, CDR2 FQGTGA.

This clone was found once. This sequence joins TRBV5-4 and TRBJ1-4, with D unclear. In germline, CDR1 is SGHNT, CDR2 YYREEE (reference sequence). Trimming left V 2 bases short and J 0 bases short, with 14 bases between. The length of the CDR3 is 17 residues. CDR3 region: CASSFGRSHSTNEKLFF. CDR3 nucleotides: TGTGCCAGCAGCTTTGGTCGGAGCCATTCAACTAATGAAAAACTGTTTTTT.

The rearrangement links TRBV7-9 to TRBJ1-4; TRBD1 is a possible D gene (5 bases). The ends were cut back, 1 base at V and 7 bases at J, with 10 bases in the middle. CDR1 is SEHNR, CDR2 FQNEAQ, per germline (reference sequence). The CDR3 has 14 amino acids. Here the CDR3 DNA reads TGTGCCAGCAGCTTAGGGGGGGAGAGTGAAAAACTGTTTTTT. Amino acid sequence: CASSLGGESEKLFF.

The chain employs TRBV7-3 and TRBJ2-5; 8 bases line up with TRBD2. The CDR3 length is 15 residues. V trimming: 3 bases; J trimming: 1 base; junction bases outside the gene matches: 4. Per germline, CDR1 SGHTA and CDR2 FQGTGA. The DNA of the CDR3 is TGTGCCAGCAGCTTGTCGGGAGGGAGCCAAGAGACCCAGTACTTC. It codes for CASSLSGGSQETQYF. Complete variable domain (other parts from reference TRBV7-3 and TRBJ2-5): GAGVSQTPSNKVTEKGKYVELRCDPISGHTALYWYRQSLGQGPEFLIYFQGTGAADDSGLPNDRFFAVRPEGSVSTLKIQRTERGDSAVYLCASSLSGGSQETQYFGPGTRLLVL.

In this sample, this clone turned up a few times. V usage is TRBV5-1 and J usage is TRBJ1-4; no firm D call. V was pared by 1 base and J by 6 bases, with 13 bases between. The CDR3 contains 15 residues. The V gene's germline CDR1 is SGHRS and CDR2 YFSETQ. CDR3 amino acids: CASSLYGRGDEKLFF. In nucleotides, the CDR3 is TGCGCCAGCAGCTTGTACGGGAGAGGAGATGAAAAACTGTTTTTT.

The rearrangement joins TRBV5-1 to TRBJ1-1; 8 nucleotides align to TRBD1. J lost 6 bases, V lost 2 bases, and 9 bases had no gene match. From germline, CDR1 is SGHRS and CDR2 YFSETQ. The CDR3 covers 15 residues. DNA of the CDR3: TGCGCCAGCAGCTTCTTACAGGGGGGAGGCTCTGAAGCTTTCTTT. This encodes CASSFLQGGGSEAFF.

This chain joins TRBV6-5 and TRBJ1-2; D is unresolved. This CDR3 spans 13 amino acids. The germline V gene encodes CDR1 MNHEY and CDR2 SVGAGI. V was trimmed by 6 bases and J by 5 bases, leaving 13 bases between them. The DNA for the CDR3 is TGTGCCAGCAGACCCCAGGCCCGATATGGCTACACCTTC. This gives the protein CASRPQARYGYTF.

V is TRBV19 and J is TRBJ2-6; D possibly corresponds to TRBD1 (6 bases). Germline V gene lookup returns CDR1 LNHDA and CDR2 SQIVND (reference sequence). Trimming took off 5 bases at V and 0 bases at J, with 11 bases between the two ends. This CDR3 is built from 16 residues. The CDR3 DNA follows: TGTGCCAGTAGTGTTGGACAGACCTCTGGGGCCAACGTCCTGACTTTC. As protein: CASSVGQTSGANVLTF.

This chain uses TRBV19 with TRBJ2-1, with a tentative D call TRBD2 (6 bases). Germline CDR1 and CDR2: LNHDA and SQIVND (reference sequence). The V and J ends lost 4 bases and 4 bases respectively, with 14 bases between them. The length of the CDR3 is 15 residues. The CDR3 bases are TGTGCCAGTAGTACGTGGACTGCGGGATACAATGAGCAGTTCTTC. Protein: CASSTWTAGYNEQFF.

This chain uses TRBV2 with TRBJ1-4; TRBD1 matches 9 bases. The CDR3 length is 15 residues. V shed 7 bases, J shed 7 bases, and the junction held 10 bases outside the gene matches. Germline CDR1 SNHLY, CDR2 FYNNEI. In DNA form, the CDR3 reads TGTGCCAGCAATCCGACAGGGGGTAGGGTTGAAAAACTGTTTTTT. As protein: CASNPTGGRVEKLFF.

J is TRBJ1-3 and V is TRBV9; TRBD1 matches at 9 bases. The CDR3 loop spans 16 amino acids. J gave up 4 bases and V 0 bases, and 5 bases lay outside the gene matches. Germline CDR1 SGDLS, CDR2 YYNGEE. The CDR3 protein is CASSVEGTGWGNTIYF. The CDR3 nucleotides are TGTGCCAGCAGCGTAGAGGGGACAGGGTGGGGAAACACCATATATTTT.

The chain uses TRBV28 and TRBJ2-1; 10 bases line up with TRBD1. Per germline, CDR1 MDHEN and CDR2 SYDVKM. V trimming: 6 bases; J trimming: 4 bases; junction bases outside the gene matches: 9. This CDR3 is built from 16 residues. The CDR3 sequence is CASSWGQGLLYNEQFF. In DNA, the CDR3 is TGTGCCAGCAGCTGGGGACAGGGGCTACTATACAATGAGCAGTTCTTC.

This chain uses TRBV7-9 with TRBJ1-5; the match to TRBD1 covers 9 bases. V shed 6 bases and J 7 bases; nucleotides not matched to a gene: 10. The CDR3 has 15 residues. Germline loops: CDR1 SEHNR, CDR2 FQNEAQ (reference sequence). The CDR3 DNA follows: TGTGCCAGCAGGTCGGGACAGGGTGAGGGCCAGCCCCAGCATTTT. It specifies CASRSGQGEGQPQHF.

This sequence joins TRBV11-2 and TRBJ2-6, with unresolved D. Germline V CDR1 and CDR2: SGHAT, FQNNGV. Trimming pared 6 bases from V and 0 bases from J, leaving 6 bases between. The CDR3 spans 14 residues. The CDR3 is CASRGNSGANVLTF. As DNA, the CDR3 is TGTGCCAGCAGGGGCAACTCTGGGGCCAACGTCCTGACTTTC.

J is TRBJ1-2 and V is TRBV5-1, with 7 bases matching TRBD1. CDR1 is SGHRS and CDR2 is YFSETQ in the germline V gene. The CDR3 extends over 13 amino acids. V lost 6 bases, J lost 4 bases, and 6 bases stayed unmatched. CDR3 DNA: TGCGCCAGCAAAACAGGGGATGGCTATGGCTACACCTTC. This encodes CASKTGDGYGYTF.

This clone was picked up one time. This chain links TRBV11-3 with TRBJ1-1; D is ambiguous. V lost 3 bases, J lost 8 bases, and 7 bases lay in between. This CDR3 region has 11 residues. Germline loops: CDR1 SGHNT, CDR2 YENEEA. The CDR3 region has the DNA TGTGCCAGCAGCTTTGAGGGAGAAGCTTTCTTT. It codes for CASSFEGEAFF.

The chain recombines TRBV15 with TRBJ2-1; 9 positions match TRBD1. The CDR3 contains 15 residues. Germline V gives CDR1 LNHNV, CDR2 YYDKDF (reference sequence). The V gene end was trimmed by 3 bases and the J gene end by 6 bases; junction bases not matched to a gene: 6. In DNA, the CDR3 is TGTGCCACCAGCAGGGAACAGGGGGCGAGCAATGAGCAGTTCTTC. Translated: CATSREQGASNEQFF.

There are a few counts of this clone. At one end the junction does not follow the germline gene, possibly because of a read error. The gene calls are TRBV6-1 and TRBJ2-7; 7 bases map to TRBD1. The CDR3 loop spans 14 amino acids. Germline V CDR1 and CDR2: MNHNS, SASEGT. The chain's CDR3 is CASNEQGYPYEQYF. For the CDR3, the DNA is TGTGCCAGCAATGAACAGGGGTACCCCTACGAGCAGTACTTC.